One sample yielded the 13 T cell receptor beta chains listed below, sequenced in a study of identical twins. TCRdb re-derived calls from the 5' RACE reads in MiXCR, one entry per CDR3 protein. The data contain 450,000 or so distinct CDR3 sequences, less than 25% of them singletons. These data were also filed under a second study, of T cells expressing NK-cell markers.

The specimen was CD4+ T cells sorted from blood. These receptor sequences come from a woman aged 18-29 years in good health.

CDR3 nucleotide sequence: TGCAGTGCTTTCCGAGCGGCCAGGGGTTACAATGAGCAGTTCTTC. Translating it yields CSAFRAARGYNEQFF. This chain uses TRBV20-1 with TRBJ2-1; TRBD1 might be the D (6 bases). From germline, CDR1 is DFQATT and CDR2 SNEGSKA (reference sequence). Trimming stripped 5 bases from V and 4 bases from J, with 18 bases between. CDR3 length equals 15 residues.

The chain carries TRBV6-1 and TRBJ2-5, with D perhaps TRBD1 (5 bases). Germline CDR1 MNHNS, CDR2 SASEGT. Trimming removed 6 bases at V and 4 bases at J, with 9 bases between. CDR3 size: 12 residues. For the CDR3, the DNA is TGTGCCAGCAGACAGGCCCGAGAGACCCAGTACTTC. This sequence encodes CASRQARETQYF.

The rearrangement links TRBV9 to TRBJ2-1, with 7 bases matching TRBD2. The length of the CDR3 is 16 residues. The V gene's germline CDR1 is SGDLS and CDR2 YYNGEE. The V segment lost 1 base and the J segment 1 base; nucleotides outside the gene matches: 5. The DNA of the CDR3 is TGTGCCAGCAGCGTAAGCGGGACGGTTTCCTACAATGAGCAGTTCTTC. Its translation is CASSVSGTVSYNEQFF.

This clonotype has ten or more counts. The chain links TRBV7-3 to TRBJ2-1; possibly TRBD2 for D (5 bases). The V gene's germline CDR1 is SGHTA and CDR2 FQGTGA. Trimming removed 5 bases at V and 8 bases at J, with 13 bases between. CDR3 size: 13 residues. In nucleotides, the CDR3 is TGTGCCAGCAGCCCGACTATTACCCATGAGCAGTTCTTC. Translated, it gives CASSPTITHEQFF.

The chain is built from TRBV25-1 and TRBJ2-4; D possibly corresponds to TRBD1 (5 bases). CDR1 and CDR2 (germline): MGHDK, SYGVNS. CDR3 length: 13 residues. The V end was cut by 1 base, the J end by 9 bases, with 10 bases between. The CDR3 reads CASSEWQGFIQYF. CDR3 coding DNA: TGTGCCAGCAGTGAATGGCAGGGTTTCATTCAGTACTTC.

The rearrangement links TRBV12-3 or TRBV12-4 to TRBJ1-2; 10 nucleotides match TRBD1. This CDR3 is 14 amino acids long. The junction had 3 bases not matched to a gene; V was cut back by 5 bases and J by 3 bases. CDR3 DNA: TGTGCCAGCAGTCCAGGACAGGGGGACTATGGCTACACCTTC. It translates to CASSPGQGDYGYTF.

This chain links TRBV9 with TRBJ2-5; TRBD2 is a possible D gene (5 bases). Germline CDR1 SGDLS, CDR2 YYNGEE. CDR3 length: 14 residues. The germline V and J ends were trimmed by 0 bases and 7 bases, with 13 bases remaining between them. DNA of the CDR3: TGTGCCAGCAGCGTAGTCGAGGGTCCCGCGACCCAGTACTTC. Translated: CASSVVEGPATQYF.

This clonotype showed up just a few times. V and J are TRBV27 and TRBJ2-5; possibly TRBD1 for D (5 bases). The V and J ends lost 4 bases and 0 bases respectively, with 18 bases between them. Germline CDR1 is MNHEY and CDR2 is SMNVEV (reference sequence). This CDR3 is built from 17 residues. The CDR3 region has the DNA TGTGCCAGCAGTTCCTGGGGTGGGGCCGAGTACCAAGAGACCCAGTACTTC. This sequence encodes CASSSWGGAEYQETQYF.

The chain carries TRBV11-2 and TRBJ1-1, with TRBD1 as a possible D gene (5 bases). Germline V lookup: CDR1 SGHAT, CDR2 FQNNGV. The CDR3 covers 17 residues. Trimming cost V 5 bases and J 3 bases, with 22 bases left between them. The CDR3 loop reads CASSPQGIKVSDTEAFF. Here the CDR3 DNA reads TGTGCCAGCAGCCCGCAGGGTATCAAGGTCTCGGACACTGAAGCTTTCTTT. The whole variable domain, filled in from reference TRBV11-2 and TRBJ1-1, reads EAGVAQSPRYKIIEKRQSVAFWCNPISGHATLYWYQQILGQGPKLLIQFQNNGVVDDSQLPKDRFSAERLKGVDSTLKIQPAKLEDSAVYLCASSPQGIKVSDTEAFFGQGTRLTVV.

There are a few counts of this clonotype. The rearrangement links TRBV12-3 or TRBV12-4 to TRBJ1-6; D might be TRBD1 (6 bases). V was pared by 1 base and J by 9 bases, with 10 bases between. This CDR3 contains 14 residues. CDR3 coding DNA: TGTGCCAGCAGTTTAGGGCAGGGGACTTCACCCCTCCACTTT. Its translation: CASSLGQGTSPLHF.

This clonotype was seen a few times. The rearrangement joins TRBV10-2 to TRBJ1-2; D ambiguous. Germline values: CDR1 WSHSY, CDR2 SAAADI. This CDR3 is 14 amino acids long. The ends were cut back, 3 bases at V and 6 bases at J, with 14 bases in the middle. In DNA form, the CDR3 reads TGCGCCAGCAGTGATCCGGGGATGGCGAATGGCTACACCTTC. Translating it yields CASSDPGMANGYTF.

This clonotype showed up just a few times. V is TRBV5-6 and J is TRBJ1-6; tentative D call: TRBD1 (5 bases). The germline V gene has CDR1 SGHDT and CDR2 YYEEEE. The V and J ends lost 3 bases and 8 bases respectively, with 9 bases between them. The CDR3 has 13 residues. The CDR3 sequence is CASSSRVDSPLHF. As DNA, the CDR3 is TGTGCCAGCAGCTCCAGGGTTGATTCACCCCTCCACTTT.

The chain combines TRBV20-1 with TRBJ2-7, with unresolved D. The germline CDR1 and CDR2 sequences are DFQATT and SNEGSKA (reference sequence). There are 12 residues in the CDR3. V was shortened by 2 bases and J by 0 bases, with 5 bases between the two germline ends. CDR3 coding DNA: TGCAGTGCTAGATACACCTCCTACGAGCAGTACTTC. Translation: CSARYTSYEQYF.